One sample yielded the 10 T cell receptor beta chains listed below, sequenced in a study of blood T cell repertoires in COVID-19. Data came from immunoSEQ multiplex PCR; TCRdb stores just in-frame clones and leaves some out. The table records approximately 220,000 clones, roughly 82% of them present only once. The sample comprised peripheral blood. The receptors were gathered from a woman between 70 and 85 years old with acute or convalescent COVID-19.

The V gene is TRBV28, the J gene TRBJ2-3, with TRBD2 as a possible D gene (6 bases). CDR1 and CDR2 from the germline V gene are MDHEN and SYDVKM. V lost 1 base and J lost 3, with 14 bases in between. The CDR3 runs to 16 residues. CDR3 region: CASSLLGGLRTDTQYF. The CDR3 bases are TGTGCCAGCAGTTTATTGGGGGGTTTGAGAACAGATACGCAGTATTTT.

CDR3 protein: CASSADSAGDTIYF. The CDR3 coding sequence is TGTGCCAGCAGCGCGGACAGCGCCGGGGACACCATATATTTT. The V gene is TRBV5-4, the J gene TRBJ1-3; the D gene is possibly TRBD1 (6 bases). The CDR3 extends over 14 amino acids. In germline, CDR1 is SGHNT, CDR2 YYREEE (reference sequence). Trimming pared 4 bases from V and 8 bases from J, leaving 16 bases between.

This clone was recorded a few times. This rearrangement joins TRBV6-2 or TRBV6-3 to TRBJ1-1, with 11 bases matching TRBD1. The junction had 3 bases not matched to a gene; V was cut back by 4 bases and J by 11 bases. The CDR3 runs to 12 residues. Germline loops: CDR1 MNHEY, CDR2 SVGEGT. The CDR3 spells CASSFGQGAAFF. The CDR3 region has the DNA TGTGCCAGCAGTTTCGGACAGGGGGCGGCTTTCTTT.

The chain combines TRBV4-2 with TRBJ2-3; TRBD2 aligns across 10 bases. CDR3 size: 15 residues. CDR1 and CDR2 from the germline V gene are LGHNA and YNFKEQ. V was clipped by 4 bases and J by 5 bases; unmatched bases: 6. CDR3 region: CASSRSGGEGDTQYF. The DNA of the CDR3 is TGTGCCAGCAGCCGGAGCGGGGGGGAGGGAGATACGCAGTATTTT.

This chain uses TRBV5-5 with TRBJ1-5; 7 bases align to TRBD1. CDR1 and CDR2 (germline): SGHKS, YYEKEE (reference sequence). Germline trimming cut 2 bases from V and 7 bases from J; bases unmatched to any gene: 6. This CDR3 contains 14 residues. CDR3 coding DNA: TGTGCCAGCAGCTTTGGTCAGGGGGACCAGCCCCAGCATTTT. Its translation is CASSFGQGDQPQHF.

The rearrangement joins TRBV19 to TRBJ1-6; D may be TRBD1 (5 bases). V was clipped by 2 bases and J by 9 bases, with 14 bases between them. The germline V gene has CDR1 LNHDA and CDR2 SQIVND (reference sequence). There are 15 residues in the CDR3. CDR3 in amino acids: CASSITWGRSSPLHF. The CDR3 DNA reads TGTGCCAGTAGTATAACCTGGGGCAGGAGTTCACCCCTCCACTTT.

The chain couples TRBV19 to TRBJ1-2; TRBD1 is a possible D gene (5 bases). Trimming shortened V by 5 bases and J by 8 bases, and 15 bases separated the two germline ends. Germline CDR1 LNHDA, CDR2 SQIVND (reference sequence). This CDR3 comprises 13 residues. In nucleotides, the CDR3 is TGTGCCAGTAGTGCCCGGGAGGGGCAGGGCTACACCTTC. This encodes CASSAREGQGYTF.

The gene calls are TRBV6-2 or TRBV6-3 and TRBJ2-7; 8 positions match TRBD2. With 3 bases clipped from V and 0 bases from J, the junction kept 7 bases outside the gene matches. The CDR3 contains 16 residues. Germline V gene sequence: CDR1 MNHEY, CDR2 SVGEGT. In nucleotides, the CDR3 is TGTGCCAGCAGTTATGTAAGCGGGGGCTTCTCCTACGAGCAGTACTTC. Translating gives CASSYVSGGFSYEQYF.

The CDR3 loop is CASSTPRGGNGELFF. The DNA for the CDR3 is TGTGCCAGTAGTACCCCGCGGGGTGGTAACGGGGAGCTGTTTTTT. V and J are TRBV19 and TRBJ2-2; D possibly corresponds to TRBD2 (6 bases). V was clipped by 4 bases and J by 7 bases, with 16 bases between them. This CDR3 has 15 amino acids. Germline-derived CDR1 and CDR2 are LNHDA and SQIVND (reference sequence).

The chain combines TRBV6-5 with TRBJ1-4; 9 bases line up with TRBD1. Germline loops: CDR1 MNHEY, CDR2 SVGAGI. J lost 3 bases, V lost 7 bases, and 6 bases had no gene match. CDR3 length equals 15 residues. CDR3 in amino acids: CASTGQGSANEKLFF. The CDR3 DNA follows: TGTGCCAGCACGGGACAGGGTTCAGCTAATGAAAAACTGTTTTTT.